This is a list of T cell receptor beta chains from one sample in a study of cytomegalovirus exposure and HLA in healthy donors. Measured with immunoSEQ multiplex PCR; TCRdb has only the in-frame clones, and not every one. The table records around 270,000 clones, about 80% of them present only once. What was sequenced was PBMCs. The receptor set was obtained from a girl aged 2-10 years in good health and CMV-seronegative. Each CDR3 is given without its conserved first and last residue.

j_call: TRBJ2-3
v_call: TRBV7-9
cdr3_aa: ASSPVVWDTQY

j_call: TRBJ2-6
v_call: TRBV6-1
cdr3_aa: ASLVSSGANVLT

j_call: TRBJ2-7
v_call: TRBV10-3
cdr3_aa: AISPFPTSFHEQY

j_call: TRBJ1-5
v_call: TRBV2
cdr3_aa: ATGQGERQPQH

j_call: TRBJ1-5
v_call: TRBV30
cdr3_aa: AWSPQSEPQH

j_call: TRBJ2-2
v_call: TRBV27
cdr3_aa: ASSLSAGGNTGELF

j_call: TRBJ1-6
v_call: TRBV19
cdr3_aa: ASSPGYPRYSPLH

j_call: TRBJ1-2
v_call: TRBV29-1
cdr3_aa: SVQLLQGAIDGYT

j_call: TRBJ1-1
v_call: TRBV6-5
cdr3_aa: ASHPLLGNTEAF

j_call: TRBJ2-7
v_call: TRBV5-1
cdr3_aa: ASSSSYRSYEQY

j_call: TRBJ1-3
v_call: TRBV7-6
cdr3_aa: ASSFKPPVSAGNTIY

j_call: TRBJ2-7
v_call: TRBV6-5
cdr3_aa: TSSYSGGQPYEQY

j_call: TRBJ1-1
v_call: TRBV6-1
cdr3_aa: ASTPGGSWKREAF

j_call: TRBJ2-5
v_call: TRBV6-6
cdr3_aa: ASSSQGTETQY

j_call: TRBJ2-7
v_call: TRBV6-5
cdr3_aa: ASRRGTYGHYEQY

j_call: TRBJ2-7
v_call: TRBV28
cdr3_aa: ASSLWDSNLYEQY

j_call: TRBJ1-3
v_call: TRBV28
cdr3_aa: ASSLPQGGNTIY

j_call: TRBJ1-2
v_call: TRBV11-2
cdr3_aa: ASSLAPVRQGANGYT

j_call: TRBJ2-5
v_call: TRBV7-6
cdr3_aa: ASSLALEETQY

j_call: TRBJ2-7
v_call: TRBV18
cdr3_aa: ASSRDYEQY

j_call: TRBJ1-2
v_call: TRBV5-4
cdr3_aa: ASSFRGSGGYT

j_call: TRBJ2-7
v_call: TRBV6-5
cdr3_aa: ASSYSRDRDFYEQY

j_call: TRBJ2-3
v_call: TRBV13
cdr3_aa: ASCLSGNAITDTQY

j_call: TRBJ2-7
v_call: TRBV6-1
cdr3_aa: ASRGDRSSYEQY

j_call: TRBJ2-1
v_call: TRBV5-4
cdr3_aa: ASSSQEAGPLYNEQF

j_call: TRBJ1-1
v_call: TRBV29-1
cdr3_aa: SVRDRGRENTEAF

j_call: TRBJ1-5
v_call: TRBV7-9
cdr3_aa: ASSLFVGQPQH

j_call: TRBJ2-3
v_call: TRBV6-5
cdr3_aa: ASSSRSYTQY

j_call: TRBJ1-5
v_call: TRBV7-9
cdr3_aa: ASSTDRYNQPQH

j_call: TRBJ1-6
v_call: TRBV18
cdr3_aa: ASSRDSSYNSPLH

j_call: TRBJ2-5
v_call: TRBV28
cdr3_aa: ASSLGLLGTQY

j_call: TRBJ2-7
v_call: TRBV9
cdr3_aa: ASSAGSGLSYEQY

j_call: TRBJ2-7
v_call: TRBV28
cdr3_aa: ASKTGATYEQY

j_call: TRBJ2-3
v_call: TRBV27
cdr3_aa: ASSPDYGTQY

j_call: TRBJ1-1
v_call: TRBV5-4
cdr3_aa: ASSPTGTEAF

j_call: TRBJ1-1
v_call: TRBV5-1
cdr3_aa: ASSHSPGTGGTEAF

j_call: TRBJ2-5
v_call: TRBV9
cdr3_aa: ASSGMRGETQY

j_call: TRBJ2-7
v_call: TRBV7-9
cdr3_aa: SSSLGSGRTYEQY

j_call: TRBJ2-1
v_call: TRBV6-5
cdr3_aa: ASGTSAYNEQF

j_call: TRBJ2-3
v_call: TRBV11-2
cdr3_aa: ASSLDRVRQEY

j_call: TRBJ2-3
v_call: TRBV4-2
cdr3_aa: ASSQGGVGGGLDNTQY

j_call: TRBJ1-1
v_call: TRBV5-4
cdr3_aa: ASSLGGGNTEAF

j_call: TRBJ1-2
v_call: TRBV7-8
cdr3_aa: ASSLGAGGNGYT

j_call: TRBJ2-5
v_call: TRBV18
cdr3_aa: ASSPLAEETQY

j_call: TRBJ2-2
v_call: TRBV5-6
cdr3_aa: ASSFRAGELF

j_call: TRBJ2-7
v_call: TRBV2
cdr3_aa: ASSTKDSTYGQY

j_call: TRBJ1-4
v_call: TRBV27
cdr3_aa: ASAGGGLREKLF

j_call: TRBJ1-6
v_call: TRBV27
cdr3_aa: ASTPTGSSVSPLH

j_call: TRBJ2-7
v_call: TRBV5-1
cdr3_aa: ASSSGLALMSY